The 22 T cell receptor beta chains below all came from one sample that was sequenced in a study of T cell clonality in common variable immunodeficiency (dated by TCRdb to about 2015). The library was obtained by the immunoSEQ multiplex PCR assay. TCRdb mirrors the immuneACCESS table, restricted to in-frame sequences. Some clones are absent from its copies; in checked studies, under half trace to an unresolved V gene, and the reason for the others is unknown. This sample shows 40,000 or so clones, and none of them turns up only once. The top ten hold roughly 3.4% of the sample. Material for sequencing was peripheral blood mononuclear cells. The source of these receptors is a person aged 18 to 75 in good health.

As concerns this clone: The CDR3 end is not reached by the read, which stops 3 residues before it; the germline J gene fills it in. The J gene is TRBJ2-2, the V gene TRBV18, with 7 bases identical to TRBD1. CDR3 length: 13 amino acids. Germline-derived CDR1 and CDR2 are KGHSH and LQKENI. The CDR3 loop is CASSRNRDRLLFF. The part of the CDR3 DNA that was read is TGTGCCAGCTCACGAAATCGGGACAGATTG.

This clone was counted at least ten times. With the read ending 3 residues before the CDR3 end, the germline J gene is used to fill in that end. The chain recombines TRBV19 with TRBJ2-1, with D hard to call. V lost 1 base, J lost 4 bases, and 5 bases lay in between. This CDR3 is 13 amino acids long. CDR1 LNHDA and CDR2 SQIVND come from the germline V gene (reference sequence). CDR3 amino acids: CASSIVDYNEQFF. The sequenced part of the CDR3 DNA is TGTGCCAGTAGTATAGTAGATTACAATGAG. Together with reference TRBV19 and TRBJ2-1, the CDR3 gives the full variable domain: DGGITQSPKYLFRKEGQNVTLSCEQNLNHDAMYWYRQDPGQGLRLIYYSQIVNDFQKGDIAEGYSVSREKKESFPLTVTSAQKNPTAFYLCASSIVDYNEQFFGPGTRLTVL.

There are many counts of this clone. The CDR3 is cut off 3 residues early in the read; its end comes from the germline J gene. The chain links TRBV29-1 to TRBJ2-1, with D possibly being TRBD2 (6 bases). CDR1 is SQVTM, CDR2 ANQGSEA, per germline. The V and J ends lost 4 bases and 0 bases respectively, with 10 bases between them. The length of the CDR3 is 14 residues. The CDR3 here is CSVGAGSSYNEQFF. The DNA read from the CDR3 is TGCAGCGTTGGTGCGGGGAGCTCCTACAATGAG.

This clone was recorded many times. The sequenced fragment ends 3 residues before the CDR3 boundary, so the rest is inferred from the germline J gene. The rearrangement joins TRBV6-2 or TRBV6-3 to TRBJ1-2, with 9 bases that match TRBD1. Germline V gives CDR1 MNHEY, CDR2 SVGEGT. The CDR3 is made up of 11 amino acids. The DNA read from the CDR3 is TGTGGGACAGGGGTAAACTATGGC. This codes for CGTGVNYG. The CDR3 in full is CGTGVNYGYTF.

Many counts were recorded for this clone. Read sequence stops 3 residues before the CDR3 end, and the germline J gene provides the missing end. The gene calls are TRBV20-1 and TRBJ2-7; TRBD2 matches at 12 bases. J was trimmed by 5 bases and V by 2 bases; bases with no gene match: 10. The CDR3 is 16 residues long. CDR1 and CDR2 (germline): DFQATT, SNEGSKA (reference sequence). The CDR3 bases that were read are TGCAGTGCTAGACGCCCCGGGCCTAGCGGGGGGGACGAG. Its protein is CSARRPGPSGGDE. The entire CDR3 sequence reads CSARRPGPSGGDEQYF.

This clone was picked up many times. Read sequence stops 3 residues before the CDR3 end, and the germline J gene provides the missing end. This rearrangement joins TRBV30 to TRBJ1-4; 9 bases match TRBD1. Germline V CDR1 and CDR2: GTSNPN, SVGIG (reference sequence). The CDR3 has 16 residues. V lost 0 bases to trimming and J lost 8 bases; unmatched junction nucleotides: 10. The CDR3 here is CAWSVGLGQGTEKLFF. The sequenced part of the CDR3 DNA is TGTGCCTGGAGTGTAGGTTTAGGACAGGGGACGGAAAAA.

This clone has a handful of counts. The read terminates 3 residues before the CDR3 end, so the remaining end is supplied by the germline J gene. The chain employs TRBV7-2 and TRBJ2-1; D remains ambiguous. The CDR3 runs 14 residues. Trimming removed 5 bases from V and 5 bases from J, with 13 bases in between. CDR1 is SGHTA, CDR2 FQGNSA, per germline. The CDR3 loop is CASSKPPSNNEQFF. The sequenced CDR3 bases are TGTGCCAGCAGCAAGCCCCCTAGTAACAATGAG.

This clone was recorded many times. The read ends 3 residues shy of where the CDR3 ends; the end is completed using the germline J gene. This chain joins TRBV7-8 and TRBJ2-7; 8 bases are shared with TRBD1. Losses at the gene ends were 1 base for V and 5 bases for J; bases not matched to a gene: 10. CDR3 length: 16 amino acids. The germline gives CDR1 SGHVS, CDR2 FQNEAQ. The CDR3 DNA, read in part, is TGTGCCAGCAGCTTAGACCTCCCACAGGGGGGCCACGAG. Translation: CASSLDLPQGGHE. In full, the CDR3 reads CASSLDLPQGGHEQYF.

Details on this clone: The read falls 3 residues short of the CDR3 end, and the missing part is taken from the germline J gene. V gene TRBV20-1 combines with J gene TRBJ1-5; D is unresolved. Looked up from germline, CDR1 is DFQATT and CDR2 is SNEGSKA (reference sequence). The CDR3 length is 16 residues. The V gene lost 4 bases and the J gene lost 0 bases, with 16 bases spanning the gap. The covered CDR3 bases are TGCAGTGCTAACCCGCGAGGGCCCCATAGCAATCAGCCC. Residues: CSANPRGPHSNQP. The full-length CDR3 reads as CSANPRGPHSNQPQHF.

This clone was observed at least ten times. Coverage ceases 3 residues before the CDR3 finishes, and the germline J gene fills in the end. V and J are TRBV19 and TRBJ1-2; a possible D gene is TRBD1 (6 bases). Germline V gene lookup returns CDR1 LNHDA and CDR2 SQIVND (reference sequence). The CDR3 totals 16 residues. V lost 1 base and J lost 6, with 18 bases in between. This CDR3 is CASSIAPDRGGNGYTF. CDR3 DNA, as far as it was read: TGTGCCAGTAGTATAGCCCCCGACAGAGGGGGTAATGGC.

In the case of this clone: Read coverage stops 3 residues before the CDR3 terminus; the germline J gene supplies the remainder. The chain employs TRBV20-1 and TRBJ1-6; D perhaps matches TRBD1 (5 bases). Trimming cost V 6 bases and J 5 bases, with 11 bases left between them. The CDR3 runs to 13 residues. Germline CDR1 DFQATT, CDR2 SNEGSKA (reference sequence). Partial CDR3 DNA: TGCAGTGCCAAGTACAGGAATAATTCACCC. This codes for CSAKYRNNSP. The full CDR3 reads CSAKYRNNSPLHF.

The sample holds many counts of this clone. The read halts 3 residues ahead of the CDR3 end, with the missing end drawn from the germline J gene. The chain recombines TRBV11-2 with TRBJ1-2, with D unresolved. This CDR3 contains 14 residues. Germline lookup yields CDR1 SGHAT and CDR2 FQNNGV. The ends were cut back, 3 bases at V and 0 bases at J, with 8 bases in the middle. CDR3 in amino acids: CASSLTDTNYGYTF. The CDR3 bases that were read are TGTGCCAGCAGCTTGACCGACACTAACTATGGC.

This clone was recorded at least ten times. The CDR3 DNA, read in part, is TGTGCCAGCAGCCCGAACGCGGACACTGAA. Its translation: CASSPNADTE. Given in full, the CDR3 is CASSPNADTEAFF. This chain joins TRBV7-9 and TRBJ1-1; D unresolved. The CDR3 end is not reached by the read, which stops 3 residues before it; the germline J gene fills it in. The CDR3 covers 13 residues. Germline V gene data show CDR1 as SEHNR and CDR2 as FQNEAQ (reference sequence). The germline V and J ends were trimmed by 5 bases and 3 bases, with 10 bases remaining between them.

This clone was seen at least ten times. The CDR3 sequence: CASSRTSGGETQYF. Incomplete CDR3 DNA: TGTGCCAGCAGTCGCACTAGCGGCGGGGAGACG. The chain has TRBV5-6 and TRBJ2-3; 8 bases are a match to TRBD2. The read finishes 3 residues shy of the CDR3 end, and the germline J gene is used to complete it. The CDR3 contains 14 residues. The germline gives CDR1 SGHDT, CDR2 YYEEEE.

This clone was seen more than once but under ten times. The read stops 3 residues short of the end of the CDR3; the missing end is completed from the germline J gene. V is TRBV7-9 and J is TRBJ1-1, with TRBD1 as a possible D gene (6 bases). Germline-derived CDR1 and CDR2 are SEHNR and FQNEAQ (reference sequence). The CDR3 runs 14 residues. Trimming removed 5 bases from V and 0 bases from J, with 10 bases in between. The sequenced CDR3 bases are TGTGCCAGCAGCCCAGCAGGGGTGAACACTGAA. Residues: CASSPAGVNTE. The CDR3 in its entirety is CASSPAGVNTEAFF.

This clone was detected many times. The observed sequence ends 3 residues before the CDR3 terminus, with the missing tail filled in from the germline J gene. The rearrangement links TRBV5-1 to TRBJ2-1, with D possibly being TRBD1 or TRBD2 (5 bases each). The CDR3 has 17 residues. CDR1 SGHRS and CDR2 YFSETQ come from the germline V gene. Trimming cost V 4 bases and J 0 bases, with 17 bases left between them. Incomplete CDR3 DNA: TGCGCCAGCAGCGCCTTGAGGGGCCAAAGCTCCTACAATGAG. Protein: CASSALRGQSSYNE. The full-length CDR3 reads as CASSALRGQSSYNEQFF.

This clone was recorded at least ten times. The read terminates 3 residues ahead of where the CDR3 ends, so the germline J gene completes it. This rearrangement joins TRBV18 to TRBJ2-3; 7 bases align to TRBD2. The germline CDR1 and CDR2 sequences are KGHSH and LQKENI. V lost 3 bases to trimming and J lost 1 base; unmatched junction nucleotides: 4. The CDR3 has 15 amino acids. CDR3 DNA, as far as it was read: TGTGCCAGCTCACCCCCGCTAGCGGGCACAGATACG. As protein: CASSPPLAGTDT. The full-length CDR3 reads as CASSPPLAGTDTQYF.

This clone was picked up a small number of times. Read coverage stops 3 residues before the CDR3 terminus; the germline J gene supplies the remainder. The gene calls are TRBV20-1 and TRBJ2-5; no definite D call. This CDR3 comprises 12 residues. V was pared by 4 bases and J by 1 base, with 7 bases between. Germline CDR1 and CDR2: DFQATT and SNEGSKA (reference sequence). The CDR3 DNA, read in part, is TGCAGTGCTACCGTGTCCCAAGAGACC. This encodes CSATVSQET. The full CDR3 is CSATVSQETQYF.

In this sample, this clone turned up many times. The missing CDR3 end, 3 residues past where the read stops, is filled in from the germline J gene. The chain carries TRBV30 and TRBJ2-2; 8 bases line up with TRBD2. Germline CDR1 reads GTSNPN; CDR2 reads SVGIG (reference sequence). This CDR3 has 12 amino acids. V was pared by 5 bases and J by 6 bases, with 2 bases of the junction left unmatched. CDR3 residues: CAWAGLAGELFF. The DNA read from the CDR3 is TGTGCCTGGGCGGGACTAGCCGGGGAG.

This clone appeared many times. The read stops 3 residues short of the end of the CDR3; the missing end is completed from the germline J gene. This sequence joins TRBV7-2 and TRBJ2-3; 10 bases match TRBD2. The CDR3 consists of 15 residues. Germline V gene data show CDR1 as SGHTA and CDR2 as FQGNSA. Incomplete CDR3 DNA: TGTGCCAGCAGCCGGGGACTAGCGCTACAAGAGACG. It translates to CASSRGLALQET. The entire CDR3 sequence reads CASSRGLALQETQYF.

This clone showed up many times. The read comes to an end 3 residues before the CDR3 does, leaving the germline J gene to fill in the end. The chain is built from TRBV14 and TRBJ2-1; 10 bases align to TRBD2. With 3 bases clipped from V and 3 bases from J, the junction kept 14 bases outside the gene matches. The CDR3 consists of 19 residues. CDR1 is SGHDN and CDR2 is FVKESK in the germline V gene. Partial CDR3 DNA: TGTGCCAGCAGCCAGGCGCCTTGGACTAGCGGAACCAACTACAATGAG. Translation gives CASSQAPWTSGTNYNE. The whole CDR3 protein is CASSQAPWTSGTNYNEQFF.

This clone was counted at least ten times. From the germline J gene comes the end of the CDR3, since the read stops 3 residues before it. The chain couples TRBV4-1 to TRBJ2-1; 8 bases map to TRBD2. CDR3 length: 16 amino acids. Unmatched junction bases numbered 10, after V lost 3 bases and J lost 6 bases. Germline CDR1 and CDR2: MGHRA and YSYEKL. The part of the CDR3 DNA that was read is TGCGCCAGCAGCCACCTGGGACTAGTTAGTATCAATGAG. Its protein product is CASSHLGLVSINE. The whole CDR3 is CASSHLGLVSINEQFF.